Listed here are 28 T cell receptor beta chains from one sample, sequenced in a study of graft-versus-host responses after intestinal transplantation. Data came from immunoSEQ multiplex PCR; TCRdb stores just in-frame clones and leaves some out. The top ten hold 0.1% of the sample, which has approximately 82,000 clones, 75% to 95% seen once. These TCRs' antigens remain unknown. Sequences were derived from unstimulated CD4+ T cells sorted from spleen or lymph node cells, sampled before intestinal transplant. These receptor sequences come from a human donor who received an intestinal transplant.

The chain carries TRBV9 and TRBJ2-1; 12 nucleotides line up with TRBD2. The CDR3 runs to 16 residues. The ends lost 0 bases at V and 7 bases at J; junction bases unmatched: 5. Germline V gives CDR1 SGDLS, CDR2 YYNGEE. CDR3 loop: CASSVVPSGGENEQFF. For the CDR3, the DNA is TGTGCCAGCAGCGTAGTCCCTAGCGGGGGGGAAAATGAGCAGTTCTTC.

The rearrangement uses TRBV4-3 and TRBJ2-7, with 8 bases that match TRBD1. CDR1 is LGHNA, CDR2 YSLEER, per germline. The CDR3 covers 15 residues. Trimming at V came to 3 bases and at J to 3 bases, leaving 7 bases not matched to a gene. CDR3 in DNA: TGCGCCAGCAGCCAGGTCCACAGGGGGGTCTACGAGCAGTACTTC. Translating it yields CASSQVHRGVYEQYF.

The chain has TRBV5-1 and TRBJ2-2, with D possibly being TRBD1 (6 bases). There are 14 residues in the CDR3. CDR1 SGHRS and CDR2 YFSETQ come from the germline V gene. The V end lost 0 bases, the J end lost 4 bases, and 7 bases lay between the germline ends. CDR3 residues: CASSLDRATGELFF. CDR3 coding DNA: TGCGCCAGCAGCTTGGACAGGGCCACCGGGGAGCTGTTTTTT.

V and J are TRBV5-1 and TRBJ2-3, with D possibly being TRBD2 (5 bases). V was clipped by 5 bases and J by 7 bases, with 14 bases between them. The CDR3 runs 13 residues. Germline V CDR1 and CDR2: SGHRS, YFSETQ. The CDR3 region has the DNA TGCGCCAGCAGTGTGCTAGCAGCCCATACGCAGTATTTT. Its protein is CASSVLAAHTQYF.

This clone was detected only a few times. The gene calls are TRBV2 and TRBJ1-1; TRBD1 is a possible D gene (6 bases). V dropped 2 bases and J dropped 2 bases, with 9 bases sitting between them. The CDR3 sequence is 14 residues long. CDR1 and CDR2 (germline): SNHLY, FYNNEI. The CDR3 DNA reads TGTGCCAGCAGTGAATTCAGGGGAAACACTGAAGCTTTCTTT. Residues: CASSEFRGNTEAFF.

The chain recombines TRBV23-1 with TRBJ2-7; maybe TRBD1 (5 bases). TRBV23-1 is flagged as an ORF with uncertain function. The CDR3 extends over 14 amino acids. The ends were cut back, 5 bases at V and 3 bases at J, with 14 bases in the middle. The CDR3 loop is CASSKIDRGYEQYF. The DNA for the CDR3 is TGCGCCAGCAGTAAAATCGACAGAGGCTACGAGCAGTACTTC.

This rearrangement joins TRBV7-9 to TRBJ2-7, with TRBD2 matching over 9 bases. V shed 5 bases, J shed 0 bases, and the junction held 11 bases outside the gene matches. The CDR3 covers 17 residues. The germline CDR1 and CDR2 sequences are SEHNR and FQNEAQ (reference sequence). DNA for the CDR3: TGTGCCAGCAGCCCAGCCATAGCGGGGGTGGACTCCTACGAGCAGTACTTC. This sequence encodes CASSPAIAGVDSYEQYF. Combining the CDR3 with reference TRBV7-9 and TRBJ2-7 gives the whole variable domain DTGVSQNPRHKITKRGQNVTFRCDPISEHNRLYWYRQTLGQGPEFLTYFQNEAQLEKSRLLSDRFSAERPKGSFSTLEIQRTEQGDSAMYLCASSPAIAGVDSYEQYFGPGTRLTVT.

The genes are TRBV10-3 and TRBJ1-5, with 10 nucleotides matching TRBD1. Germline assignment: CDR1 ENHRY and CDR2 SYGVKD. The CDR3 loop spans 14 amino acids. The V segment lost 4 bases and the J segment 7 bases; nucleotides outside the gene matches: 4. The CDR3 region has the DNA TGTGCCATCAGTGGGATGGACAGGGGGCAGCCCCAGCATTTT. Translation: CAISGMDRGQPQHF.

The chain is built from TRBV5-1 and TRBJ1-6, with a weak D call TRBD1 (6 bases). Germline V gene lookup returns CDR1 SGHRS and CDR2 YFSETQ. There are 16 residues in the CDR3. V was cut by 0 bases and J by 5 bases, with 12 bases left in between. For the CDR3, the DNA is TGCGCCAGCAGCTTGGATGGGGCAGGGGATAATTCACCCCTCCACTTT. This codes for CASSLDGAGDNSPLHF.

The genes are TRBV7-9 and TRBJ2-7; the match to TRBD1 covers 8 bases. The V segment lost 2 bases and the J segment 7 bases; nucleotides outside the gene matches: 10. The CDR3 has 15 amino acids. Germline values: CDR1 SEHNR, CDR2 FQNEAQ (reference sequence). The CDR3 region is CASSLTGQGVWEQYF. Here the CDR3 DNA reads TGTGCCAGCAGCTTAACAGGACAGGGTGTGTGGGAGCAGTACTTC.

The rearrangement joins TRBV30 to TRBJ1-3; 7 nucleotides match TRBD1. The V and J ends lost 2 bases and 0 bases, in that order; junction bases with no gene match: 7. From germline, CDR1 is GTSNPN and CDR2 SVGIG (reference sequence). The CDR3 loop spans 16 amino acids. The chain's CDR3 is CAWSPGTVSSGNTIYF. CDR3 sequence (DNA): TGTGCCTGGAGTCCCGGGACAGTGAGCTCTGGAAACACCATATATTTT.

The gene calls are TRBV28 and TRBJ1-1; 9 bases map to TRBD1. Per the germline V gene, CDR1 is MDHEN and CDR2 is SYDVKM. This CDR3 region has 14 residues. The J segment lost 10 bases and the V segment lost 5 bases, leaving 11 bases of the junction unmatched. This CDR3 is CASSLRDRAVLAFF. Here the CDR3 DNA reads TGTGCCAGCAGTCTCCGGGACAGGGCTGTTTTAGCTTTCTTT.

This chain connects TRBV10-1 to TRBJ2-3; no reliable D call. Trimming cost V 2 bases and J 2 bases, with 5 bases left between them. Per the germline V gene, CDR1 is WNHNN and CDR2 is SYGVQD (reference sequence). This CDR3 is 13 amino acids long. CDR3 nucleotide sequence: TGCGCCAGCAGTGAGAGCCTCACAGATACGCAGTATTTT. This sequence encodes CASSESLTDTQYF.

V is TRBV9 and J is TRBJ2-5, with D possibly being TRBD2 (6 bases). Per the germline V gene, CDR1 is SGDLS and CDR2 is YYNGEE. Trimming shortened V by 4 bases and J by 3 bases, and 13 bases separated the two germline ends. This CDR3 contains 14 residues. CDR3: CASSQRGRKETQYF. The CDR3 nucleotides read TGTGCCAGCAGCCAACGGGGGAGGAAAGAGACCCAGTACTTC.

The genes are TRBV27 and TRBJ2-3; the match to TRBD2 covers 10 bases. Germline V gene lookup returns CDR1 MNHEY and CDR2 SMNVEV (reference sequence). This CDR3 region has 15 residues. V was pared by 2 bases and J by 11 bases, with 10 bases of the junction left unmatched. The CDR3 bases are TGTGCCAGCAGTTTACCCCATAGCGGGGGGATTAAGCAGTATTTT. Translating gives CASSLPHSGGIKQYF.

The V call is TRBV5-6, the J call TRBJ1-1, with 7 nucleotides matching TRBD1. Per the germline V gene, CDR1 is SGHDT and CDR2 is YYEEEE. Trimming at V came to 4 bases and at J to 2 bases, leaving 5 bases not matched to a gene. The CDR3 has 14 amino acids. The chain's CDR3 is CASSLRQGNTEAFF. Here the CDR3 DNA reads TGTGCCAGCAGCCTACGACAGGGAAACACTGAAGCTTTCTTT.

CDR3 in DNA: TGCGCCAGCAGCCAAGATATACAGGGACGGGGTGATACGCAGTATTTT. As protein: CASSQDIQGRGDTQYF. V is TRBV4-3 and J is TRBJ2-3, with a weak D call TRBD1 (6 bases). V lost 0 bases and J 6 bases, leaving 16 bases between the germline ends. The germline V gene has CDR1 LGHNA and CDR2 YSLEER. CDR3 length: 16 amino acids.

This clone showed up just a few times. V usage is TRBV4-3 and J usage is TRBJ1-4; D is uncertain. With 0 bases removed from V and 2 bases from J, the gap between germline ends came to 10 bases. This CDR3 is built from 16 residues. Per the germline V gene, CDR1 is LGHNA and CDR2 is YSLEER. The CDR3 nucleotides read TGCGCCAGCAGCCAAGAGGGCAGGCAGACTAATGAAAAACTGTTTTTT. Protein: CASSQEGRQTNEKLFF.

The gene calls are TRBV12-5 and TRBJ1-1, with TRBD1 as a possible D gene (5 bases). The CDR3 runs 14 residues. Germline V gene sequence: CDR1 LGHNT, CDR2 FRNRAP. V dropped 5 bases and J dropped 4 bases, with 14 bases sitting between them. This CDR3 is CASGPQVAGTEAFF. Written as DNA, the CDR3 is TGTGCTAGTGGTCCACAGGTAGCAGGCACTGAAGCTTTCTTT.

The chain recombines TRBV7-2 with TRBJ1-1; D is ambiguous. The CDR3 sequence is 14 residues long. V dropped 0 bases and J dropped 3 bases, with 8 bases sitting between them. Germline CDR1 SGHTA, CDR2 FQGNSA. CDR3 residues: CASSLARRDTEAFF. In DNA form, the CDR3 reads TGTGCCAGCAGCTTAGCGAGGAGGGACACTGAAGCTTTCTTT.

This chain uses TRBV5-1 with TRBJ1-3; D not certain. CDR3 length equals 14 residues. The germline gives CDR1 SGHRS, CDR2 YFSETQ. The V gene lost 4 bases and the J gene lost 0 bases, with 8 bases spanning the gap. The CDR3: CASSPGASGNTIYF. CDR3 in DNA: TGCGCCAGCAGCCCAGGCGCCTCTGGAAACACCATATATTTT.

The chain joins TRBV30 to TRBJ1-2; no reliable D call. The CDR3 contains 14 residues. The germline gives CDR1 GTSNPN, CDR2 SVGIG (reference sequence). V lost 1 base and J 0 bases, leaving 9 bases between the germline ends. The CDR3: CAWSASGANYGYTF. The CDR3 coding sequence is TGTGCCTGGAGTGCGTCCGGGGCTAACTATGGCTACACCTTC.

The rearrangement links TRBV5-1 to TRBJ1-6; D call uncertain. With 0 bases removed from V and 8 bases from J, the gap between germline ends came to 6 bases. Germline CDR1 is SGHRS and CDR2 is YFSETQ. The CDR3 covers 13 residues. This CDR3 reads CASSLGPDSPLHF. In nucleotides, the CDR3 is TGCGCCAGCAGCTTGGGTCCGGATTCACCCCTCCACTTT.

CDR3 nucleotide sequence: TGTGCCAGCAGCTTAGGGGGGGTTGGGGCCAACGTCCTGACTTTC. Its protein is CASSLGGVGANVLTF. The gene calls are TRBV7-2 and TRBJ2-6; maybe TRBD2 (6 bases). CDR1 SGHTA and CDR2 FQGNSA come from the germline V gene. The CDR3 runs 15 residues. Trimming took 1 base from V and 3 from J, leaving 7 bases between them.

This chain connects TRBV11-2 to TRBJ1-1, with a tentative D call TRBD1 (6 bases). The CDR3 contains 12 residues. Per the germline V gene, CDR1 is SGHAT and CDR2 is FQNNGV. The V gene lost 5 bases and the J gene lost 8 bases, with 12 bases spanning the gap. In DNA, the CDR3 is TGTGCCAGCAGCACAGACGGGACAGAAGCTTTCTTT. Protein product: CASSTDGTEAFF. Complete variable domain (other parts from reference TRBV11-2 and TRBJ1-1): EAGVAQSPRYKIIEKRQSVAFWCNPISGHATLYWYQQILGQGPKLLIQFQNNGVVDDSQLPKDRFSAERLKGVDSTLKIQPAKLEDSAVYLCASSTDGTEAFFGQGTRLTVV.

This rearrangement joins TRBV7-6 to TRBJ1-3; D unclear. Looked up from germline, CDR1 is SGHVS and CDR2 is FNYEAQ. The CDR3 covers 15 residues. Trimming removed 1 base from V and 0 bases from J, with 7 bases in between. The CDR3 sequence: CASSLDRTSGNTIYF. The CDR3 DNA sequence: TGTGCCAGCAGCTTAGACAGAACCTCTGGAAACACCATATATTTT.

The chain links TRBV30 to TRBJ2-5, with TRBD1 matching 11 bases. The trim removed 1 base at V and 3 bases at J, leaving 1 base unmatched. The CDR3 has 14 residues. Germline CDR1 reads GTSNPN; CDR2 reads SVGIG (reference sequence). This CDR3 is CAWSGDRGKETQYF. Written as DNA, the CDR3 is TGTGCCTGGAGTGGGGACAGGGGGAAAGAGACCCAGTACTTC.

This rearrangement joins TRBV1 to TRBJ1-2. TRBV1 is given as a pseudogene. CDR3 length: 14 residues. CDR3 sequence: CTSSQCGGIYGYTF. The CDR3, as DNA: TGCACCAGCAGCCAATGTGGGGGGATCTATGGCTACACCTTC.